This TCR beta chain comes out of a study of human thymus T cells. CDR1 SGDLS and CDR2 YYNGEE come from the germline V gene. The CDR3 consists of 15 residues. V lost 2 bases, J lost 1 base, and 2 bases stayed unmatched. Some clones are missing from TCRdb's copy, which holds only in-frame ones; the method was immunoSEQ multiplex PCR. The sample carries roughly 120,000 clones, 90% to 95% recorded once. The thymus was resected at corrective cardiac surgery. The chain combines TRBV9 with TRBJ2-3, with TRBD2 matching 9 bases. The material sequenced was thymus tissue. This TCR was recovered from a boy less than two years old with a congenital heart defect but otherwise immunologically healthy. CDR3 sequence reads: CASSVRGGGTDTQYF. The CDR3 region has the DNA TGTGCCAGCAGCGTGCGGGGGGGCGGCACAGATACGCAGTATTTT.